These 20 T cell receptor beta chains share one sample of origin, sequenced in a study of human T cells and chemical hapten exposure. TCRdb independently ran MiXCR on the RACE reads; one entry per CDR3 protein. Here the sample spans some 91,000 distinct CDR3 sequences, about an eighth being singletons. As for time point: patch test 1, 2 weeks after DPC sensitization. This sample's treatment: therapeutic diphenylcyclopropenone sensitization with weekly scalp DPC. Sequences were derived from whole blood, sampled in connection with sensitization to the hapten diphenylcyclopropenone (DPC). Receptors originate from a woman between 40 and 50 years old with alopecia areata. Some clones in this sample may be carry-over from other donors' samples.

The V call is TRBV10-3, the J call TRBJ1-4; a possible D gene is TRBD1 (5 bases). V lost 10 bases and J lost 8, with 20 bases in between. The V gene's germline CDR1 is ENHRY and CDR2 SYGVKD. The CDR3 spans 14 residues. This CDR3 is CATGTPALGEKLFF. In DNA form, the CDR3 reads TGTGCCACCGGGACGCCGGCTCTGGGGGAAAAACTGTTTTTT.

This clonotype was picked up a small number of times. This rearrangement joins TRBV7-2 to TRBJ2-7; maybe TRBD2 (6 bases). In germline, CDR1 is SGHTA, CDR2 FQGNSA. The CDR3 runs to 14 residues. The ends were cut back, 5 bases at V and 4 bases at J, with 15 bases in the middle. CDR3 sequence: CASSPGRGIYEQYF. DNA of the CDR3: TGTGCCAGCAGCCCCGGTCGGGGGATATACGAGCAGTACTTC.

This clonotype was recorded at least ten times. The rearrangement links TRBV28 to TRBJ2-7; D ambiguous. The CDR3 is 11 residues long. Trimming removed 4 bases at V and 3 bases at J, with 4 bases between. Germline assignment: CDR1 MDHEN and CDR2 SYDVKM. CDR3 coding DNA: TGTGCCAGCAGTTCGCGCTACGAGCAGTACTTC. Protein: CASSSRYEQYF.

This chain links TRBV27 with TRBJ2-5; 13 nucleotides align to TRBD2. The CDR3 totals 16 residues. Unmatched junction bases numbered 9, after V lost 6 bases and J lost 5 bases. In germline, CDR1 is MNHEY, CDR2 SMNVEV (reference sequence). The CDR3, as DNA: TGTGCCAGCAGGGGACTAGCGGGACAGCATCAGGAGACCCAGTACTTC. It yields the protein CASRGLAGQHQETQYF.

The chain employs TRBV5-4 and TRBJ2-1, with 7 bases matching TRBD2. With 6 bases clipped from V and 0 bases from J, the junction kept 3 bases outside the gene matches. CDR1 and CDR2 from the germline V gene are SGHNT and YYREEE (reference sequence). This CDR3 comprises 14 residues. CDR3 sequence: CASNPGGSYNEQFF. CDR3 in DNA: TGTGCCAGCAACCCGGGGGGCTCCTACAATGAGCAGTTCTTC.

This clonotype has ten or more counts. J is TRBJ2-5 and V is TRBV5-1, with D uncertain. From germline, CDR1 is SGHRS and CDR2 YFSETQ. With 7 bases removed from V and 0 bases from J, the gap between germline ends came to 10 bases. The CDR3 has 13 amino acids. The CDR3, as DNA: TGCGCCAGCGGGATCTCCGACCAAGAGACCCAGTACTTC. It encodes CASGISDQETQYF. Combining the CDR3 with reference TRBV5-1 and TRBJ2-5 gives the whole variable domain KAGVTQTPRYLIKTRGQQVTLSCSPISGHRSVSWYQQTPGQGLQFLFEYFSETQRNKGNFPGRFSGRQFSNSRSEMNVSTLELGDSALYLCASGISDQETQYFGPGTRLLVL.

This clonotype occurred many times. V usage is TRBV7-2 and J usage is TRBJ2-1; the D gene is possibly TRBD2 (5 bases). With 5 bases removed from V and 9 bases from J, the gap between germline ends came to 11 bases. Germline V gene sequence: CDR1 SGHTA, CDR2 FQGNSA. This CDR3 comprises 12 residues. In DNA form, the CDR3 reads TGTGCCAGCAGCGAAGGTCGGGGTGAGCAGTTCTTC. Amino acids: CASSEGRGEQFF.

The gene calls are TRBV7-8 and TRBJ2-1, with D uncertain. Germline V lookup: CDR1 SGHVS, CDR2 FQNEAQ. V lost 5 bases and J 3 bases, leaving 11 bases between the germline ends. The CDR3 contains 14 residues. This CDR3 is CASSPRRSYNEQFF. For the CDR3, the DNA is TGTGCCAGCAGCCCACGGCGCAGCTACAATGAGCAGTTCTTC.

This clonotype was detected a few times. The rearrangement uses TRBV29-1 and TRBJ2-1; TRBD1 might be the D (6 bases). This CDR3 contains 14 residues. V was cut by 6 bases and J by 8 bases, with 20 bases left in between. Germline-derived CDR1 and CDR2 are SQVTM and ANQGSEA. CDR3 sequence: CSVGEGTLSDEQFF. CDR3 coding DNA: TGCAGCGTCGGAGAGGGGACATTAAGCGATGAGCAGTTCTTC.

The chain combines TRBV7-2 with TRBJ1-5; TRBD1 might be the D (6 bases). Germline V lookup: CDR1 SGHTA, CDR2 FQGNSA. Trimming left V 8 bases short and J 2 bases short, with 10 bases between. The CDR3 loop spans 13 amino acids. The CDR3 sequence is CASSGGGNQPQHF. The CDR3 DNA sequence: TGTGCCAGCTCCGGGGGCGGCAATCAGCCCCAGCATTTT.

This clonotype was counted only a few times. The chain combines TRBV7-9 with TRBJ2-7; TRBD1 aligns across 7 bases. After removal of 5 bases from V and 2 bases from J, the junction contained 6 bases not matched to a gene. This CDR3 is 14 amino acids long. Germline loops: CDR1 SEHNR, CDR2 FQNEAQ (reference sequence). Here the CDR3 reads CASSRQGSTYEQYF. The DNA for the CDR3 is TGTGCCAGCAGCCGACAGGGAAGCACCTACGAGCAGTACTTC.

This clonotype was detected a few times. CDR3 sequence: CASRGGQGAHEQYF. The CDR3 DNA follows: TGTGCCAGCAGGGGGGGGCAGGGTGCCCACGAGCAGTACTTC. V and J are TRBV2 and TRBJ2-7; D possibly corresponds to TRBD2 (7 bases). In germline, CDR1 is SNHLY, CDR2 FYNNEI. V was clipped by 6 bases and J by 5 bases, with 17 bases between them. The CDR3 consists of 14 residues.

The chain has TRBV6-1 and TRBJ1-5, with D possibly matching TRBD1 (5 bases). The V gene lost 1 base and the J gene lost 11 bases, with 15 bases spanning the gap. Germline CDR1 reads MNHNS; CDR2 reads SASEGT. CDR3 length equals 14 residues. The CDR3, as DNA: TGTGCCAGCAGTGAAGAGTCTGGGGGTTGGACCCAGCATTTT. Translated, it gives CASSEESGGWTQHF.

This clonotype has a handful of counts. This chain connects TRBV6-5 to TRBJ2-7, with 10 bases matching TRBD2. Trimming took 10 bases from V and 0 from J; bases not matched to a gene: 3. The germline V gene has CDR1 MNHEY and CDR2 SVGAGI. CDR3 length equals 13 residues. The CDR3 is CATRTSGSYEQYF. The CDR3 coding sequence is TGTGCCACCCGGACTAGCGGCTCCTACGAGCAGTACTTC.

This clonotype was counted at least ten times. The chain is built from TRBV2 and TRBJ2-5; a possible D gene is TRBD2 (5 bases). CDR1 and CDR2 (germline): SNHLY, FYNNEI. The germline V and J ends were trimmed by 2 bases and 9 bases, with 10 bases remaining between them. This CDR3 is 12 amino acids long. Written as DNA, the CDR3 is TGTGCCAGCAGTGAACGGGGTCGGGCCCAGTACTTC. It translates to CASSERGRAQYF.

This clonotype was observed a handful of times. The CDR3 nucleotides are TGTGCCAGCTCACCTTACGGACTAGCGGGTATCTACAATGAGCAGTTCTTC. Residues: CASSPYGLAGIYNEQFF. The rearrangement joins TRBV18 to TRBJ2-1, with 11 bases matching TRBD2. J lost 3 bases, V lost 3 bases, and 7 bases had no gene match. This CDR3 is built from 17 residues. From germline, CDR1 is KGHSH and CDR2 LQKENI.

This clonotype was seen at least ten times. Here the CDR3 reads CATRRLMDNQPQHF. In DNA form, the CDR3 reads TGTGCCACCCGCCGCCTGATGGACAATCAGCCCCAGCATTTT. The chain carries TRBV6-2 or TRBV6-3 and TRBJ1-5; D gene ambiguous. Germline CDR1 and CDR2: MNHEY and SVGEGT. This CDR3 has 14 residues. V was cut by 10 bases and J by 3 bases, with 16 bases left in between.

The chain employs TRBV6-5 and TRBJ2-1, with D perhaps TRBD1 or TRBD2 (9 bases each). Trimming removed 6 bases at V and 9 bases at J, with 24 bases between. The germline V gene has CDR1 MNHEY and CDR2 SVGAGI. There are 16 residues in the CDR3. The CDR3 DNA reads as TGTGCCAGCAGGGAACTAGCGGGCAGACAGGGGGGTGAGCAGTTCTTC. As protein: CASRELAGRQGGEQFF.

The V gene is TRBV27, the J gene TRBJ2-7, with 7 positions matching TRBD1. V trimming: 6 bases; J trimming: 4 bases; junction bases outside the gene matches: 6. The CDR3 contains 13 residues. Germline V gene lookup returns CDR1 MNHEY and CDR2 SMNVEV (reference sequence). CDR3 residues: CASSTGTDYEQYF. The CDR3 DNA is TGTGCCAGCAGCACTGGGACAGATTACGAGCAGTACTTC.

This clonotype was found once. The chain couples TRBV6-5 to TRBJ1-1; TRBD1 matches at 8 bases. Losses at the gene ends were 2 bases for V and 8 bases for J; bases not matched to a gene: 7. The CDR3 is made up of 14 amino acids. The germline gives CDR1 MNHEY, CDR2 SVGAGI. The CDR3 DNA is TGTGCCAGCAGTTACCAGGGGGCGGGAATGGAAGCTTTCTTT. Residues: CASSYQGAGMEAFF.